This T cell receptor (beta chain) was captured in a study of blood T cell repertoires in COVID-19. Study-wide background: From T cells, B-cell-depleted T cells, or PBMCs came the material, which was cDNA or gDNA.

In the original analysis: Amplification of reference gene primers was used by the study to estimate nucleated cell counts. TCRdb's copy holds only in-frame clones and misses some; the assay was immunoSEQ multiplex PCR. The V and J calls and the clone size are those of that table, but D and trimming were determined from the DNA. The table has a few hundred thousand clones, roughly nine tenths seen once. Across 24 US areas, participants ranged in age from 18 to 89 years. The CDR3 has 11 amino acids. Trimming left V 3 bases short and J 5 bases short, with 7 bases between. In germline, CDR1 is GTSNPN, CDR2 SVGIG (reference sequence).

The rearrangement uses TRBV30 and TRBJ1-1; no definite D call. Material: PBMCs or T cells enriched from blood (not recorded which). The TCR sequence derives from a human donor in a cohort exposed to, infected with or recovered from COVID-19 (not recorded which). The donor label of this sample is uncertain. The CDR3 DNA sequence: TGTGCCTGGAGCCTTCAGACTGAAGCTTTCTTT. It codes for CAWSLQTEAFF.